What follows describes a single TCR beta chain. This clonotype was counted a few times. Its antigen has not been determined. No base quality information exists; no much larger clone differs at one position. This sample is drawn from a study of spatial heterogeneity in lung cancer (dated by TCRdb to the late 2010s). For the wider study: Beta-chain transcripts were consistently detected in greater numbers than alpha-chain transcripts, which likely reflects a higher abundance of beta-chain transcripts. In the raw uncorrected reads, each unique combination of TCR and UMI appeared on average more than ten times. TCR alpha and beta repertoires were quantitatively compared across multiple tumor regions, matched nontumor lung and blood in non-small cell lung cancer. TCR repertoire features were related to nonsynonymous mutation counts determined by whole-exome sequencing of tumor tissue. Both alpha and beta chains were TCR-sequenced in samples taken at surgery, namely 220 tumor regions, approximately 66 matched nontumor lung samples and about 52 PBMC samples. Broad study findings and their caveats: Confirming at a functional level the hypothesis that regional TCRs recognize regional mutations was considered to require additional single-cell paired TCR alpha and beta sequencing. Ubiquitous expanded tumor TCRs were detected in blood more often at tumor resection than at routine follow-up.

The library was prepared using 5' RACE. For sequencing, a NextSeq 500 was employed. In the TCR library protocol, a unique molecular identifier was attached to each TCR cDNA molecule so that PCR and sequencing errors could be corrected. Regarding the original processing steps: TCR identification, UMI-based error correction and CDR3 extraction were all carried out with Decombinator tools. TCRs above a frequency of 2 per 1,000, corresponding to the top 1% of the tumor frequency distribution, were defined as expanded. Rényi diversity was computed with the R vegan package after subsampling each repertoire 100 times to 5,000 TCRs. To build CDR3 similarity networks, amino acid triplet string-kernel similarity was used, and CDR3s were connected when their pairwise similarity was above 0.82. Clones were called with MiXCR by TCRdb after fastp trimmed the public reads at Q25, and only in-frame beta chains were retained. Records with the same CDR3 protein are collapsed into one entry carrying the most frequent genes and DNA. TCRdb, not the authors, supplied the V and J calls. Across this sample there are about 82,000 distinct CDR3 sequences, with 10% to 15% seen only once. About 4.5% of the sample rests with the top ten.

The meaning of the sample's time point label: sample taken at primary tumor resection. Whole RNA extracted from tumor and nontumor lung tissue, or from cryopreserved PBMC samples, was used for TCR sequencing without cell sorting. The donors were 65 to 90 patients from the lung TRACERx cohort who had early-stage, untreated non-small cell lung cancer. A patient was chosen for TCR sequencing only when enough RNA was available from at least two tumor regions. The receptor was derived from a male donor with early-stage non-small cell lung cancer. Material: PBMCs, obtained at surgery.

The CDR3 reads as follows: CASSEEVEGEVEQFF. The bases read TGTGCCAGCAGTGAAGAAGTGGAGGGGGAGGTTGAGCAGTTCTTC. The sequence links TRBV2 to TRBJ2-1, with the D gene tentatively TRBD1 or TRBD2, based on 6 matching bases in each. CDR1 SNHLY and CDR2 FYNNEI are derived from the germline V gene. The trim is 1 base for V and 9 bases for J, with a gap of 16 bases between the germline ends. From its cysteine to its phenylalanine, the CDR3 spans 15 amino acids. The only DNA kept is the CDR3, 45 bases in frame from the first base.